These 3 T cell receptor beta chains originate from one sample sequenced in a study of blood T cells in healthy people across ages. Primers used in a second PCR of roughly 6 to 11 cycles were a sample-barcoded 5' primer and a J-beta primer mix. MiXCR, applied by TCRdb to the 5' RACE reads, yields one record per CDR3 protein. The sample records 850,000 or so distinct CDR3 sequences, around 28% being singletons. Sequencing was carried out using blood. The receptors derive from an elderly woman in good health.

This clonotype was recorded at least ten times. The gene calls are TRBV6-5 and TRBJ2-1; 7 positions match TRBD1. The V gene's germline CDR1 is MNHEY and CDR2 SVGAGI. The CDR3 runs 13 residues. Germline trimming cut 4 bases from V and 8 bases from J; bases unmatched to any gene: 5. The DNA of the CDR3 is TGTGCCAGCAGTTCGCAAGGGGGCGATGAGCAGTTCTTC. It translates to CASSSQGGDEQFF.

This chain uses TRBV30 with TRBJ1-6; 10 bases map to TRBD1. The germline V gene encodes CDR1 GTSNPN and CDR2 SVGIG (reference sequence). The CDR3 extends over 13 amino acids. With 3 bases clipped from V and 8 bases from J, the junction kept 1 base outside the gene matches. The CDR3 here is CAWRGQGYSPLHF. The CDR3 DNA reads TGTGCCTGGAGGGGACAGGGGTATTCACCCCTCCACTTT.

The chain uses TRBV28 and TRBJ2-3, with 8 bases fitting TRBD2. Per germline, CDR1 MDHEN and CDR2 SYDVKM. V lost 10 bases to trimming and J lost 6 bases; unmatched junction nucleotides: 18. CDR3 length equals 16 residues. CDR3 sequence reads: CAIDTSGRSGWDTQYF. CDR3 sequence (DNA): TGTGCCATCGACACTAGCGGACGATCGGGCTGGGATACGCAGTATTTT.